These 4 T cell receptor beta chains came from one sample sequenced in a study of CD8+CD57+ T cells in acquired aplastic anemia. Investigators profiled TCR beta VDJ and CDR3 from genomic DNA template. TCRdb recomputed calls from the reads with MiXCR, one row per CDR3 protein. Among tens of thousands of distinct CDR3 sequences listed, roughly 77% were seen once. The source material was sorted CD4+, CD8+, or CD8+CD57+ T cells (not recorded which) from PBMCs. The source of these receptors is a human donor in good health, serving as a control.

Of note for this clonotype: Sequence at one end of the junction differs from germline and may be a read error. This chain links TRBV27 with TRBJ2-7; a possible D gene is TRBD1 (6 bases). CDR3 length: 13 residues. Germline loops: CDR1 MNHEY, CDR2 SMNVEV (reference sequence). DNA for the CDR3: TGTGCCAGCAGCATCAGGGGTTTGGGCGAGCGGTACTTC. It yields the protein CASSIRGLGERYF.

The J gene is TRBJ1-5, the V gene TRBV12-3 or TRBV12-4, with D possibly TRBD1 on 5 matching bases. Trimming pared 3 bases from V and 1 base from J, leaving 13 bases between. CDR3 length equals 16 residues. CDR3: CASSFHRGYSNQPQHF. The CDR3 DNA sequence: TGTGCCAGCAGTTTCCATCGGGGGTACAGCAATCAGCCCCAGCATTTT.

In DNA form, the CDR3 reads TGTGCCAGCAGCTCAAAGGGGGGGGGTCTCGATTCACCCCTCCACTTT. Protein sequence: CASSSKGGGLDSPLHF. The rearrangement joins TRBV5-5 to TRBJ1-6, with a tentative D call TRBD1 (6 bases). The CDR3 length is 16 residues. Deletions cut 3 bases from V and 8 bases from J, with 18 bases between. Germline assignment: CDR1 SGHKS and CDR2 YYEKEE (reference sequence).

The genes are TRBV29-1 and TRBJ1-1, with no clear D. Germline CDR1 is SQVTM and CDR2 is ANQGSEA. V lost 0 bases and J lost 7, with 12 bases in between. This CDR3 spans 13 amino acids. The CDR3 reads CSVEDLISFEAFF. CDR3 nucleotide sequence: TGCAGCGTTGAAGATCTTATCAGCTTTGAAGCTTTCTTT.